This TCR beta chain appears in the sequencing data of a study of beta chain features in type 1 diabetes. Regarding the study as a whole: People with Type 1 diabetes carried modestly yet significantly shorter TCRB CDR3s in all four CD4+ subsets. Researchers reported that naive, central memory and Treg TCRB repertoires appeared more similar in patients than in healthy donors.

Isolated RNA was reverse transcribed in full, so expressed TCRB transcripts were sequenced. The table came from immunoSEQ multiplex PCR; TCRdb's copy has only in-frame clones and leaves some out. The sample holds over 650,000 clones; about 14% are singletons and the top ten take just under 0.04%. As concerns this clone: Its cognate antigen is unknown.

The ends lost 5 bases at V and 5 bases at J; junction bases unmatched: 6. Germline CDR1 and CDR2: SGHTA and FQGNSA. The CDR3 runs 14 residues. V is TRBV7-2 and J is TRBJ2-7; 10 positions match TRBD2. The sequence was obtained from a young man with type 1 diabetes. Sequenced sample: naive CD4+ T cells from blood. The CDR3 coding sequence is TGTGCCAGCAGCCACAGCGGGGGGGCCGACGAGCAGTACTTC. It translates to CASSHSGGADEQYF.